The rows below give T cell receptor beta chains drawn from one sample of a study of blood T cell repertoires in COVID-19. The method was immunoSEQ multiplex PCR; TCRdb's version includes in-frame clones alone and lacks a portion of them. Of approximately 150,000 clones listed, roughly 88% were seen once; the top ten hold roughly 5%. The sequencing input was PBMCs or T cells enriched from blood (not recorded which). These receptor sequences come from a man in his 70s who had been exposed to COVID-19. CDR3s include the opening cysteine and the closing phenylalanine or tryptophan. The order of the fields is J gene, clone size, CDR3 length, D gene, V gene, CDR3 protein, CDR3 DNA. D genes are given only for firm matches. Rows give clone size only sometimes, using once, few, many, or a class for an expanded clone.

TRBJ1-2	NA	15	NA	TRBV7-6	CASSVRWTDPGSYTF	TGTGCCAGCAGCGTGCGTTGGACAGACCCAGGAAGCTACACCTTC
TRBJ2-4	NA	11	TRBD2	TRBV20-1	CSLTSGRDQYF	TGCAGTCTGACTAGCGGGAGGGATCAGTACTTC
TRBJ1-2	NA	13	NA	TRBV5-8	CASSRGRSDGYTF	TGTGCCAGCAGCCGTGGGAGAAGTGATGGCTACACCTTC
TRBJ2-3	NA	17	TRBD1	TRBV5-8	CASSLALGTGGRDTQYF	TGTGCCAGCAGCTTGGCCCTCGGGACAGGGGGCCGGGATACGCAGTATTTT
TRBJ2-5	NA	15	TRBD2	TRBV28	CASSSRQPGGETQYF	TGTGCCAGCAGTTCCCGACAGCCGGGGGGAGAGACCCAGTACTTC
TRBJ2-3	NA	13	TRBD2	TRBV12-3/TRBV12-4	CASSGLAADTQYF	TGTGCCAGCAGTGGACTAGCAGCAGATACGCAGTATTTT
TRBJ2-6	NA	15	NA	TRBV9	CASTKGVTGANVLTF	TGTGCCAGCACCAAAGGGGTTACTGGGGCCAACGTCCTGACTTTC
TRBJ1-1	NA	14	TRBD1	TRBV7-2	CASSAQGRHTEAFF	TGTGCCAGCAGCGCACAGGGGAGGCACACTGAAGCTTTCTTT
TRBJ2-3	NA	14	NA	TRBV10-1	CASSTPVEVDTQYF	TGCGCCAGCAGTACCCCGGTCGAAGTTGATACGCAGTATTTT
TRBJ1-5	NA	14	NA	TRBV4-1	CASSQNNIPEQQHF	TGCGCCAGCAGCCAAAATAATATCCCGGAGCAACAGCATTTT
TRBJ2-2	NA	15	NA	TRBV6-5	CASSFGLFYTGELFF	TGTGCCAGCAGTTTCGGACTATTCTACACCGGGGAGCTGTTTTTT
TRBJ1-1	NA	15	NA	TRBV11-1	CASSLESGGVDEAFF	TGTGCCAGCAGCTTAGAATCGGGCGGGGTGGATGAAGCTTTCTTT
TRBJ1-2	NA	19	TRBD1	TRBV6-1	CASSGTVDRGLVNHYGYTF	TGTGCCAGCAGTGGAACTGTCGACAGGGGGCTCGTCAACCACTATGGCTACACCTTC
TRBJ2-1	NA	12	NA	TRBV6-6	CASTIQDNEQFF	TGTGCCAGCACCATTCAGGACAATGAGCAGTTCTTC
TRBJ1-5	once	11	TRBD1	TRBV19	CASKGGWAQHF	TGTGCCAGTAAAGGGGGCTGGGCCCAGCATTTT
TRBJ1-3	NA	20	NA	TRBV28	CASSPFSGKRKPSVGNTIYF	TGTGCCAGCAGCCCTTTTTCCGGGAAGCGGAAGCCGAGTGTGGGAAACACCATATATTTT
TRBJ2-2	NA	16	TRBD2	TRBV19	CASSLGLVKIAGELFF	TGTGCCAGTAGTCTCGGACTAGTTAAAATAGCCGGGGAGCTGTTTTTT
TRBJ1-1	NA	16	TRBD1	TRBV6-5	CASSYSTGSMNTEAFF	TGTGCCAGCAGTTACTCGACAGGGTCCATGAACACTGAAGCTTTCTTT
TRBJ1-1	NA	14	TRBD1	TRBV5-5	CASRDRRGLTEAFF	TGTGCCAGCAGGGACCGCAGGGGGCTCACTGAAGCTTTCTTT
TRBJ1-2	once	13	NA	TRBV7-2	CASSLGQRPDHTF	TGTGCCAGCAGCCTCGGACAGAGACCGGACCACACCTTC
TRBJ1-2	once	15	NA	TRBV3-1/TRBV3-2	CASSPKTGPNYGYTF	TGTGCCAGCAGCCCTAAAACAGGGCCGAACTATGGCTACACCTTC
TRBJ2-7	NA	18	TRBD1	TRBV12-5	CASGLGPPDRANPYEQYF	TGTGCTAGTGGTTTGGGCCCCCCTGACAGGGCGAACCCCTACGAGCAGTACTTC
TRBJ1-5	NA	15	TRBD1	TRBV6-5	CASSPTGLVGQPQHF	TGTGCCAGCAGTCCGACAGGGCTGGTGGGACAGCCCCAGCATTTT
TRBJ1-5	NA	15	TRBD1	TRBV5-5	CASSLVWTGNQPQHF	TGTGCCAGCAGCTTGGTCTGGACAGGGAATCAGCCCCAGCATTTT
TRBJ2-7	once	15	NA	TRBV5-1	CASSLISGDKYEQYF	TGCGCCAGCAGCTTGATTTCAGGGGACAAATACGAGCAGTACTTC
TRBJ1-1	NA	13	NA	TRBV7-9	CASRRRPNTEAFF	TGTGCCAGCAGGCGCAGGCCGAACACTGAAGCTTTCTTT
TRBJ2-3	once	20	TRBD1	TRBV5-4	CASSLFRDRGFAWSTDTQYF	TGTGCCAGCAGCTTGTTCCGGGACAGGGGATTTGCTTGGAGCACAGATACGCAGTATTTT
TRBJ2-5	once	13	NA	TRBV19	CASSIGGGETQYF	TGTGCCAGTAGTATAGGAGGAGGAGAGACCCAGTACTTC
TRBJ2-7	few	16	TRBD2	TRBV7-8	CASSLAGGTSGYEQYF	TGTGCCAGCAGCTTAGCGGGGGGAACTAGCGGCTACGAGCAGTACTTC
TRBJ2-1	NA	17	TRBD2	TRBV7-2	CASSLSPPGTSLNEQFF	TGTGCCAGCAGCTTAAGCCCCCCCGGGACTAGCCTCAATGAGCAGTTCTTC
TRBJ2-1	NA	15	TRBD2	TRBV5-1	CASSLAAGDGDEQFF	TGCGCCAGCAGCTTGGCAGCGGGAGACGGGGATGAGCAGTTCTTC
TRBJ2-5	NA	15	NA	TRBV27	CASSPLRSIQETQYF	TGTGCCAGCAGTCCCCTCCGCTCTATCCAAGAGACCCAGTACTTC
TRBJ1-4	NA	15	NA	TRBV19	CASRVGGATNEKLFF	TGTGCCAGTAGAGTAGGGGGAGCGACTAATGAAAAACTGTTTTTT
TRBJ1-1	NA	14	TRBD1	TRBV6-5	CASSLLRTGTEAFF	TGTGCCAGCAGTTTACTCCGGACAGGGACTGAAGCTTTCTTT
TRBJ1-1	few	15	NA	TRBV4-1	CASSSRRSMNTEAFF	TGCGCCAGCAGCAGCCGACGGAGCATGAACACTGAAGCTTTCTTT
TRBJ2-7	NA	17	TRBD1	TRBV15	CATLYRNLRDSSYEQYF	TGTGCCACCCTATACAGAAACCTCCGGGACAGCTCCTACGAGCAGTACTTC
TRBJ2-2	NA	12	NA	TRBV11-3	CASQRSTGELFF	TGTGCCAGCCAAAGGAGCACCGGGGAGCTGTTTTTT
TRBJ1-1	NA	10	NA	TRBV29-1	CSSGQLEAFF	TGCAGCTCCGGACAGCTTGAAGCTTTCTTT
TRBJ2-2	NA	17	NA	TRBV5-1	CASSWGVGASNTGELFF	TGCGCCAGCAGCTGGGGAGTGGGAGCCTCGAACACCGGGGAGCTGTTTTTT
TRBJ2-7	NA	15	TRBD2	TRBV6-5	CASSYSARGNYEQYF	TGTGCCAGCAGTTACTCGGCGCGGGGGAACTACGAGCAGTACTTC
TRBJ1-2	NA	12	NA	TRBV7-2	CASSVQGRGYTF	TGTGCCAGCAGCGTACAGGGCCGTGGCTACACCTTC
TRBJ2-3	NA	15	TRBD2	TRBV3-1/TRBV3-2	CASSGLASSMGTQYF	TGTGCCAGCTCGGGACTAGCCAGCAGTATGGGTACGCAGTATTTT
TRBJ2-1	NA	15	NA	TRBV4-1	CASSAERGGGNEQFF	TGCGCCAGCAGCGCTGAGAGGGGAGGGGGCAATGAGCAGTTCTTC
TRBJ1-5	NA	16	NA	TRBV19	CASSITGERGNQPQHF	TGTGCCAGTAGTATCACAGGTGAAAGGGGCAATCAGCCCCAGCATTTT
TRBJ1-5	NA	15	NA	TRBV6-5	CASRLDRYSNQPQHF	TGTGCCAGCAGACTTGATCGATATAGCAATCAGCCCCAGCATTTT
TRBJ1-2	NA	14	TRBD1	TRBV5-6	CASSGDRGLYGYTF	TGTGCCAGCAGCGGAGACAGGGGGCTCTATGGCTACACCTTC
TRBJ2-4	NA	14	NA	TRBV7-9	CASSLGSGANIQYF	TGTGCCAGCAGCTTAGGGTCAGGGGCAAACATTCAGTACTTC
TRBJ1-5	few	13	NA	TRBV19	CASSAQGGQPQHF	TGTGCCAGTAGTGCCCAGGGAGGCCAGCCCCAGCATTTT
TRBJ2-6	NA	15	TRBD1	TRBV4-1	CASSYTGVGANVLTF	TGCGCCAGTAGCTACACAGGGGTTGGGGCCAACGTCCTGACTTTC
TRBJ1-5	NA	14	TRBD1	TRBV6-5	CASRWGQTNQPQHF	TGTGCCAGCAGATGGGGACAGACAAATCAGCCCCAGCATTTT
TRBJ1-1	NA	16	NA	TRBV5-8	CASSRLRQGQNTEAFF	TGTGCCAGCAGCCGCTTACGGCAGGGGCAGAACACTGAAGCTTTCTTT
TRBJ2-3	NA	16	NA	TRBV5-1	CASSLTGGALTDTQYF	TGCGCCAGCAGCTTGACTGGGGGGGCCCTCACAGATACGCAGTATTTT
TRBJ2-4	NA	15	TRBD2	TRBV28	CASSPGGAGKNIQYF	TGTGCCAGCAGTCCCGGGGGGGCGGGCAAAAACATTCAGTACTTC
TRBJ1-2	medium-sized	12	NA	TRBV30	CAGGAGAGGYTF	TGTGCCGGGGGGGCAGGGGCAGGTGGCTACACCTTC
TRBJ2-2	NA	14	TRBD1	TRBV6-5	CASSKFDRAGELFF	TGTGCCAGCAGTAAATTCGACAGGGCCGGGGAGCTGTTTTTT